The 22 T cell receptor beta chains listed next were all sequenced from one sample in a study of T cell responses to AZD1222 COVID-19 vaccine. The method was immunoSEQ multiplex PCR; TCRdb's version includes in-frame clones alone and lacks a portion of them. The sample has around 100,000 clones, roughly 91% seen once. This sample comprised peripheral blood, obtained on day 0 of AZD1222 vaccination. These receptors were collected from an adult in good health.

The CDR3 spells CASSRKGQPNEKLFF. The CDR3 DNA follows: TGTGCCAGCAGTCGGAAGGGACAGCCTAATGAAAAACTGTTTTTT. V and J are TRBV6-5 and TRBJ1-4; 7 bases agree with TRBD1. The CDR3 consists of 15 residues. Trimming cost V 5 bases and J 3 bases; bases outside gene matches: 6. The germline V gene encodes CDR1 MNHEY and CDR2 SVGAGI.

The CDR3 DNA follows: TGTGCCAGCTCACCACCTACAGGGTTAGGCTCACCCCTCCACTTT. This codes for CASSPPTGLGSPLHF. The chain employs TRBV18 and TRBJ1-6; possible D gene TRBD1, 6 bases. V was clipped by 0 bases and J by 10 bases, with 13 bases between them. Germline V gives CDR1 KGHSH, CDR2 LQKENI. CDR3 length: 15 residues.

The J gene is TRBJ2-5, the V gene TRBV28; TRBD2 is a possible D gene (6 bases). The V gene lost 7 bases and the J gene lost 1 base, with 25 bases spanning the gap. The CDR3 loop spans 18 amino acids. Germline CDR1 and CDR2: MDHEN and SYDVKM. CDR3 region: CASTVYSSGEEGQETQYF. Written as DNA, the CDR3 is TGTGCCAGCACCGTCTATTCCTCCGGAGAGGAGGGCCAAGAGACCCAGTACTTC.

The CDR3 region is CASSLSTVTDTQYF. The CDR3 DNA sequence: TGTGCCAGCAGTTTATCGACAGTCACAGATACGCAGTATTTT. The chain uses TRBV27 and TRBJ2-3; possibly TRBD1 for D (5 bases). The germline CDR1 and CDR2 sequences are MNHEY and SMNVEV (reference sequence). The CDR3 extends over 14 amino acids. Deletions cut 0 bases from V and 2 bases from J, with 6 bases between.

In nucleotides, the CDR3 is TGCGCCAGCAGCCAAGATCGCGGGAGTGAGGAGACCCAGTACTTC. This sequence encodes CASSQDRGSEETQYF. This rearrangement joins TRBV4-1 to TRBJ2-5; 7 nucleotides line up with TRBD2. The CDR3 extends over 15 amino acids. Germline loops: CDR1 MGHRA, CDR2 YSYEKL. With V trimmed by 0 bases and J by 5 bases, 6 bases remained unmatched.

CDR3 sequence reads: CASSSGTTGNTIYF. The CDR3 DNA is TGTGCCAGCAGTTCCGGGACAACTGGAAACACCATATATTTT. The rearrangement joins TRBV28 to TRBJ1-3, with D possibly matching TRBD1 (6 bases). CDR1 is MDHEN and CDR2 is SYDVKM in the germline V gene. V was shortened by 4 bases and J by 2 bases, with 9 bases between the two germline ends. This CDR3 is 14 amino acids long.

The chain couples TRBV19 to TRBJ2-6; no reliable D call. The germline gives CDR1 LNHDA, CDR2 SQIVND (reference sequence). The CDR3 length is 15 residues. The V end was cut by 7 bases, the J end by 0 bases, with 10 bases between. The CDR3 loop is CASTHLSSGANVLTF. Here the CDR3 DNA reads TGTGCCAGTACCCATCTAAGCTCTGGGGCCAACGTCCTGACTTTC.

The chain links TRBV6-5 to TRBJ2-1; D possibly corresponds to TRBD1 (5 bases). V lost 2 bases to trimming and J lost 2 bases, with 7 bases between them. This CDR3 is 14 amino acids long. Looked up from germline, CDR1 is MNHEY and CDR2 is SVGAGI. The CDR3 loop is CASSYDSTYNEQFF. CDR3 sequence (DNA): TGTGCCAGCAGTTACGACAGCACCTACAATGAGCAGTTCTTC.

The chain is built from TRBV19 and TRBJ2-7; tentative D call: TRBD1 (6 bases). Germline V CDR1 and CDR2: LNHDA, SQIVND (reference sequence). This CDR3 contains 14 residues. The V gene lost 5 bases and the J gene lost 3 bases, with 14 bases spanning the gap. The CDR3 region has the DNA TGTGCCAGTAGTCCCCGGGACATCCTCTACGAGCAGTACTTC. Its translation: CASSPRDILYEQYF.

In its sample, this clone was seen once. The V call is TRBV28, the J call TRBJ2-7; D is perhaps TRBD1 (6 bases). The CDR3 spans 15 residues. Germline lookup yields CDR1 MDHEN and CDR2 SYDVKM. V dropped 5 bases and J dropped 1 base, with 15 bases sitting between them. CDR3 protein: CASSLQGTKSYEQYF. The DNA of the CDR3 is TGTGCCAGCAGTCTTCAGGGGACGAAGTCCTACGAGCAGTACTTC.

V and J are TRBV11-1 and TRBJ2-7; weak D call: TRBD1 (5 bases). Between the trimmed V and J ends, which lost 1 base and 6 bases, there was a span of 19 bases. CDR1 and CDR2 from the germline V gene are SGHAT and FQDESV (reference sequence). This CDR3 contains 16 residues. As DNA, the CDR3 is TGTGCCAGCAGCTTAGGGGGTTTCGTGGGGCGAGGCGAGCAGTACTTC. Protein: CASSLGGFVGRGEQYF.

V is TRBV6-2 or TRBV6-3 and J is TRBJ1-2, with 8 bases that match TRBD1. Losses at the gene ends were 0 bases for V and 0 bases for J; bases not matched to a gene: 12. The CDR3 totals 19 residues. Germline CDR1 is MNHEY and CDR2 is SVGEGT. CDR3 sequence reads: CASSYSLGTGGLANYGYTF. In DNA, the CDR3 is TGTGCCAGCAGTTACTCCCTCGGGACAGGCGGATTAGCTAACTATGGCTACACCTTC.

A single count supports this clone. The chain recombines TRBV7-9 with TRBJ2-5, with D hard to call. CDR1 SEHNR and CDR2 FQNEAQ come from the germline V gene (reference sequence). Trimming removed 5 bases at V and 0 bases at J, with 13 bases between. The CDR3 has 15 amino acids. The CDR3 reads CASSGGISDQETQYF. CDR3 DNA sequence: TGTGCCAGCAGCGGTGGGATCAGCGACCAAGAGACCCAGTACTTC.

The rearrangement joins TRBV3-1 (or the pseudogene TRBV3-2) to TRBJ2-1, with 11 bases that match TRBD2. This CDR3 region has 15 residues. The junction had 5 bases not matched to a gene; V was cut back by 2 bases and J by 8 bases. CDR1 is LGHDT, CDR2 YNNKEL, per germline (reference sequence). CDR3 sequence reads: CASSQTSGSWHEQFF. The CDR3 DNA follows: TGTGCCAGCAGCCAAACTAGCGGGAGTTGGCATGAGCAGTTCTTC.

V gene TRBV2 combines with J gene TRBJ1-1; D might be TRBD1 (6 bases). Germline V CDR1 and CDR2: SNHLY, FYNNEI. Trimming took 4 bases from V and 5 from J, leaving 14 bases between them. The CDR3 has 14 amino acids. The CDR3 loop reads CASSGQGLMTEAFF. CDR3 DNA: TGTGCCAGCAGTGGTCAGGGGCTCATGACTGAAGCTTTCTTT.

CDR3 DNA: TGTGCCAGTAGTTGGGATACCTACAATGAGCAGTTCTTC. Residues: CASSWDTYNEQFF. The chain uses TRBV19 and TRBJ2-1; D not resolved. This CDR3 is 13 amino acids long. Trimming cost V 5 bases and J 2 bases, with 7 bases left between them. Per the germline V gene, CDR1 is LNHDA and CDR2 is SQIVND (reference sequence).

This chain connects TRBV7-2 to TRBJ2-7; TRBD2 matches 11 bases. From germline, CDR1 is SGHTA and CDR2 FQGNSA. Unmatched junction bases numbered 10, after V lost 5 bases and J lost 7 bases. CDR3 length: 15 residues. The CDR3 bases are TGTGCCAGCAGCCGTCTCCTAGCGGGAGGTGTTGAGCAGTACTTC. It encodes CASSRLLAGGVEQYF. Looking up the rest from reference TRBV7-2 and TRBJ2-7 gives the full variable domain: GAGVSQSPSNKVTEKGKDVELRCDPISGHTALYWYRQSLGQGLEFLIYFQGNSAPDKSGLPSDRFSAERTGGSVSTLTIQRTQQEDSAVYLCASSRLLAGGVEQYFGPGTRLTVT.

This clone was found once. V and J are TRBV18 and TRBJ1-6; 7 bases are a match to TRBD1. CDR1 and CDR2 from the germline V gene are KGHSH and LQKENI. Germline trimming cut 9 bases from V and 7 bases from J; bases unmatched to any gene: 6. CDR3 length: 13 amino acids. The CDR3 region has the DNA TGTGCCAGTGCCGGGACAGAGAATTCACCCCTCCACTTT. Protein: CASAGTENSPLHF. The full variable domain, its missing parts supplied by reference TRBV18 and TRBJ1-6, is NAGVMQNPRHLVRRRGQEARLRCSPMKGHSHVYWYRQLPEEGLKFMVYLQKENIIDESGMPKERFSAEFPKEGPSILRIQQVVRGDSAAYFCASAGTENSPLHFGNGTRLTVT.

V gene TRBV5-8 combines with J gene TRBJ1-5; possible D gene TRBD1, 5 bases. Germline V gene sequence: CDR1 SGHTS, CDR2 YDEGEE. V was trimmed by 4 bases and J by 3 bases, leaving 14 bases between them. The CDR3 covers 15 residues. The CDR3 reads CASSPGGGVNQPQHF. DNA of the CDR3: TGTGCCAGCAGCCCGGGGGGGGGTGTCAATCAGCCCCAGCATTTT. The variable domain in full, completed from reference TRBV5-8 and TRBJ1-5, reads EAGVTQSPTHLIKTRGQQATLRCSPISGHTSVYWYQQALGLGLQFLLWYDEGEERNRGNFPPRFSGRQFPNYSSELNVNALELEDSALYLCASSPGGGVNQPQHFGDGTRLSIL.

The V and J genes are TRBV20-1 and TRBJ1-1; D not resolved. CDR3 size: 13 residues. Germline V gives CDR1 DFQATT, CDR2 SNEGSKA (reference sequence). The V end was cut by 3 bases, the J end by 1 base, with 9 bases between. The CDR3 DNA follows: TGCAGTGCTAGTGGAATTCAGAACACTGAAGCTTTCTTT. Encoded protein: CSASGIQNTEAFF.

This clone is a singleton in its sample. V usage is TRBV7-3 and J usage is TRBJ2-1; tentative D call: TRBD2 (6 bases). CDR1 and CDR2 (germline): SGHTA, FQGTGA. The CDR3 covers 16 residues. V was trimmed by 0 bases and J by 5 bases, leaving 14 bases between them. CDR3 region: CASSLTGRGTHNEQFF. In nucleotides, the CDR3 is TGTGCCAGCAGCTTAACCGGGAGAGGCACACACAATGAGCAGTTCTTC.

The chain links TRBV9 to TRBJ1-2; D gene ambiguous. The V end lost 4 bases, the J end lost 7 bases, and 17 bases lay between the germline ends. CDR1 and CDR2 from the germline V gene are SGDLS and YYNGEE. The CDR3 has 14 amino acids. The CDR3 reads CASSRDDLLGGYTF. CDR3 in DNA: TGTGCCAGCAGCCGCGACGATTTACTGGGTGGCTACACCTTC.